This T cell receptor (beta chain) appears in the sequencing data of a study of blood T cell repertoires in COVID-19. The CDR3 loop spans 18 amino acids. Germline CDR1 and CDR2: KGHSH and LQKENI. V was shortened by 1 base and J by 7 bases, with 25 bases between the two germline ends. This table comes from immunoSEQ multiplex PCR, and its TCRdb copy is limited to in-frame clones, with some not included. This table holds approximately 230,000 clones, about 85% found once. Sample: peripheral blood. This TCR derives from a man aged 18 to 29 with active or convalescent COVID-19. The chain couples TRBV18 to TRBJ1-2, with D maybe TRBD1 (5 bases). The CDR3 is CASSPLGSPTGELRGYTF. The CDR3 DNA is TGTGCCAGCTCACCACTTGGCTCCCCTACGGGGGAACTTCGTGGCTACACCTTC.